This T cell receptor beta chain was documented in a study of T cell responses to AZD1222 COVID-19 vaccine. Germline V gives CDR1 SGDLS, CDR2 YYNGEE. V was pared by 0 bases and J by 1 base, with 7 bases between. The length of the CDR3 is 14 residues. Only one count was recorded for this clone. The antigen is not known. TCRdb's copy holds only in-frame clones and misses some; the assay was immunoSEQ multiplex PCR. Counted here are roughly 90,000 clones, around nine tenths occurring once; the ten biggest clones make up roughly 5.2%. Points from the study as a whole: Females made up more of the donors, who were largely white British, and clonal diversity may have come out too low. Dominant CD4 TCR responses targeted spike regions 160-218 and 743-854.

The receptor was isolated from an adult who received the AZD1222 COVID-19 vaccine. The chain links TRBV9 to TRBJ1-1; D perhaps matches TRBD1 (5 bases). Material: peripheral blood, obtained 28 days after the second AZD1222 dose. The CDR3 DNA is TGTGCCAGCAGCGTAGATCAGGGGAACACTGAAGCTTTCTTT. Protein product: CASSVDQGNTEAFF.